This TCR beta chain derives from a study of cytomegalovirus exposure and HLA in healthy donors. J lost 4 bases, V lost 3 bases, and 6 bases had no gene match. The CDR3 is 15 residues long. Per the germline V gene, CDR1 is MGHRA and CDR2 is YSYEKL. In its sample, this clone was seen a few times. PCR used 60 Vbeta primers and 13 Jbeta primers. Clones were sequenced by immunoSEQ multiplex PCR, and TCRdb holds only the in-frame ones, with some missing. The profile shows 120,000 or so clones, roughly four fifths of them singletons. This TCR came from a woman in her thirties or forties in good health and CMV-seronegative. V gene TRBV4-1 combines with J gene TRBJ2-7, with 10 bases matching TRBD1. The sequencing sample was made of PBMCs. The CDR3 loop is CASSQDRGSMYEQYF. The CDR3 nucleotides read TGCGCCAGCAGCCAGGACAGGGGGTCTATGTACGAGCAGTACTTC.